A single sample gave rise to the 23 T cell receptor beta chains below, sequenced in a study of blood T cell repertoires in COVID-19. Repertoires were generated with immunoSEQ multiplex PCR, while TCRdb's copy carries only in-frame clones and drops some. Here the sample spans over 200,000 clones, 88% being singletons. The source material was peripheral blood. The source is a woman aged 60-75 years with acute or convalescent COVID-19.

This clone was counted between two and nine times. The chain recombines TRBV7-3 with TRBJ1-2, with TRBD1 identical over 9 bases. CDR1 is SGHTA, CDR2 FQGTGA, per germline. The junction had 6 bases not matched to a gene; V was cut back by 2 bases and J by 5 bases. CDR3 size: 15 residues. The CDR3 spells CASSLLGDRVYGYTF. For the CDR3, the DNA is TGTGCCAGCAGCTTATTGGGGGACAGGGTTTATGGCTACACCTTC.

V usage is TRBV7-3 and J usage is TRBJ2-3; TRBD1 aligns across 7 bases. Germline V gene data show CDR1 as SGHTA and CDR2 as FQGTGA. The V segment lost 5 bases and the J segment 0 bases; nucleotides outside the gene matches: 5. The CDR3 extends over 15 amino acids. The CDR3 loop is CASSPWGQSTDTQYF. The CDR3 nucleotides are TGTGCCAGCAGCCCCTGGGGACAGAGCACAGATACGCAGTATTTT.

The rearrangement joins TRBV5-4 to TRBJ1-1, with a tentative D call TRBD1 (5 bases). In germline, CDR1 is SGHNT, CDR2 YYREEE (reference sequence). Trimming shortened V by 5 bases and J by 4 bases, and 15 bases separated the two germline ends. The CDR3 contains 14 residues. The chain's CDR3 is CASSIDSLGTEAFF. The DNA of the CDR3 is TGTGCCAGCAGTATCGACAGTTTGGGCACTGAAGCTTTCTTT.

The V gene is TRBV6-5, the J gene TRBJ1-2; D remains unclear. Looked up from germline, CDR1 is MNHEY and CDR2 is SVGAGI. CDR3 length: 14 amino acids. V lost 0 bases, J lost 6 bases, and 11 bases lay in between. Here the CDR3 DNA reads TGTGCCAGCAGTTACTCGAGTAGAAACGATGGCTACACCTTC. Amino acids: CASSYSSRNDGYTF.

This clone is a singleton in its sample. This chain uses TRBV7-8 with TRBJ1-5, with 7 bases matching TRBD1. CDR1 is SGHVS and CDR2 is FQNEAQ in the germline V gene. This CDR3 has 16 amino acids. V shed 3 bases, J shed 4 bases, and the junction held 9 bases outside the gene matches. The chain's CDR3 is CASSFDSQGGNQPQHF. The CDR3 coding sequence is TGTGCCAGCAGCTTCGACTCGCAGGGGGGAAATCAGCCCCAGCATTTT.

This chain uses TRBV28 with TRBJ2-5, with D possibly matching TRBD2 (6 bases). Germline values: CDR1 MDHEN, CDR2 SYDVKM. The V end lost 5 bases, the J end lost 1 base, and 11 bases lay between the germline ends. This CDR3 has 14 amino acids. CDR3 sequence reads: CASSPRLGQETQYF. The CDR3 DNA is TGTGCCAGCAGTCCTCGACTAGGCCAAGAGACCCAGTACTTC.

The chain uses TRBV28 and TRBJ1-2, with D possibly matching TRBD1 (5 bases). The CDR3 is 12 residues long. CDR1 and CDR2 (germline): MDHEN, SYDVKM. V was cut by 2 bases and J by 8 bases, with 9 bases left in between. This CDR3 is CASSLDSRGYTF. The CDR3, as DNA: TGTGCCAGCAGTTTAGACAGTCGCGGCTACACCTTC.

This clone showed up just once. The sample holds other DNA sequences that translate to the same CDR3. The V call is TRBV13, the J call TRBJ2-7; 7 bases fit TRBD2. Germline V CDR1 and CDR2: PRHDT, FYEKMQ (reference sequence). CDR3 length: 15 residues. With 5 bases clipped from V and 2 bases from J, the junction kept 9 bases outside the gene matches. CDR3 coding DNA: TGTGCCAGCAGCCTCGGCGGGGGAGAGACCTACGAGCAGTACTTC. Its protein product is CASSLGGGETYEQYF.

V gene TRBV7-9 combines with J gene TRBJ1-1, with TRBD1 identical over 9 bases. The CDR3 length is 13 residues. Germline V gives CDR1 SEHNR, CDR2 FQNEAQ (reference sequence). V lost 6 bases and J lost 3; bases outside the gene matches: 2. The CDR3 DNA follows: TGTGCCAGCAGAAGGACAGGGGACACTGAAGCTTTCTTT. It yields the protein CASRRTGDTEAFF.

The rearrangement joins TRBV9 to TRBJ2-3, with 9 bases matching TRBD2. CDR3 length: 15 amino acids. With 3 bases clipped from V and 4 bases from J, the junction kept 6 bases outside the gene matches. Germline V CDR1 and CDR2: SGDLS, YYNGEE. DNA of the CDR3: TGTGCCAGCAGCGCCGGGACTAGCCCCGCAGATACGCAGTATTTT. It codes for CASSAGTSPADTQYF.

The chain joins TRBV5-4 to TRBJ1-2, with D possibly TRBD1 on 6 matching bases. The CDR3 runs 15 residues. Trimming removed 4 bases from V and 3 bases from J, with 16 bases in between. Germline V gene sequence: CDR1 SGHNT, CDR2 YYREEE (reference sequence). The CDR3 spells CASSPTRDKDYGYTF. Written as DNA, the CDR3 is TGTGCCAGCAGCCCGACCCGGGACAAGGACTATGGCTACACCTTC. Based on the CDR3 plus reference TRBV5-4 and TRBJ1-2, the full variable domain is ETGVTQSPTHLIKTRGQQVTLRCSSQSGHNTVSWYQQALGQGPQFIFQYYREEENGRGNFPPRFSGLQFPNYSSELNVNALELDDSALYLCASSPTRDKDYGYTFGSGTRLTVV.

The rearrangement links TRBV19 to TRBJ1-5; 8 bases are a match to TRBD1. J lost 6 bases, V lost 2 bases, and 6 bases had no gene match. The CDR3 is 15 residues long. Germline V gives CDR1 LNHDA, CDR2 SQIVND (reference sequence). The DNA of the CDR3 is TGTGCCAGTAGTATATCAGGGGGCGGAGGTCAGCCCCAGCATTTT. This translates into CASSISGGGGQPQHF.

This clone was detected only once. The gene calls are TRBV6-2 or TRBV6-3 and TRBJ2-5; 12 positions agree with TRBD2. Germline CDR1 reads MNHEY; CDR2 reads SVGEGT. Losses at the gene ends were 6 bases for V and 4 bases for J; bases not matched to a gene: 6. CDR3 length: 15 amino acids. DNA for the CDR3: TGTGCCAGCAGCTCCTCTAGCGGGAGGGGAGAGACCCAGTACTTC. This codes for CASSSSSGRGETQYF.

V and J are TRBV5-1 and TRBJ2-7; TRBD1 agrees at 7 bases. V lost 0 bases, J lost 2 bases, and 5 bases stayed unmatched. This CDR3 spans 15 amino acids. CDR1 is SGHRS, CDR2 YFSETQ, per germline. CDR3 loop: CASSLEGASPYEQYF. The CDR3 region has the DNA TGCGCCAGCAGCTTGGAGGGGGCATCTCCCTACGAGCAGTACTTC.

V gene TRBV10-3 combines with J gene TRBJ2-5; 9 bases match TRBD1. Per germline, CDR1 ENHRY and CDR2 SYGVKD. The trim removed 4 bases at V and 7 bases at J, leaving 25 bases unmatched. The CDR3 totals 20 residues. The DNA for the CDR3 is TGTGCCATCAGTGCTTCTCCGGGACAGGGAATTAAGGTTGGGATCGGGACCCAGTACTTC. It translates to CAISASPGQGIKVGIGTQYF.

This chain's CDR3 is CASSPATRTDTQYF. Here the CDR3 DNA reads TGTGCCAGCTCACCAGCGACACGCACAGATACGCAGTATTTT. The chain carries TRBV18 and TRBJ2-3; D call uncertain. This CDR3 is built from 14 residues. V was pared by 2 bases and J by 1 base, with 7 bases between. Per the germline V gene, CDR1 is KGHSH and CDR2 is LQKENI.

This clone has more than one count but fewer than ten. This rearrangement joins TRBV7-9 to TRBJ2-2, with a tentative D call TRBD2 (7 bases). Trimming took off 4 bases at V and 3 bases at J, with 15 bases between the two ends. The CDR3 has 16 residues. CDR1 is SEHNR and CDR2 is FQNEAQ in the germline V gene (reference sequence). The CDR3 reads CASSSSGRGDTGELFF. The CDR3 nucleotides read TGTGCCAGCAGCTCCTCAGGGAGGGGGGACACCGGGGAGCTGTTTTTT.

The chain recombines TRBV25-1 with TRBJ1-2; 8 positions match TRBD1. J gave up 4 bases and V 3 bases, and 10 bases lay outside the gene matches. CDR1 is MGHDK, CDR2 SYGVNS, per germline. The CDR3 runs to 16 residues. This CDR3 is CASSEQGASLTYGYTF. The CDR3 nucleotides read TGTGCCAGCAGTGAGCAGGGGGCGAGTTTAACCTATGGCTACACCTTC.

The genes are TRBV6-5 and TRBJ2-2, with TRBD1 identical over 8 bases. The germline gives CDR1 MNHEY, CDR2 SVGAGI. The V segment lost 5 bases and the J segment 7 bases; nucleotides outside the gene matches: 9. This CDR3 region has 15 residues. The CDR3 nucleotides read TGTGCCAGCAGTCCGCAGGGGGCGCTTGGCGGGGAGCTGTTTTTT. Translated, it gives CASSPQGALGGELFF.

CDR3 sequence: CASSKTPGLPSYEQYF. For the CDR3, the DNA is TGCGCCAGCAGCAAAACACCGGGACTCCCCTCCTACGAGCAGTACTTC. The V call is TRBV5-1, the J call TRBJ2-7, with D possibly matching TRBD2 (6 bases). Germline V lookup: CDR1 SGHRS, CDR2 YFSETQ. Trimming shortened V by 4 bases and J by 0 bases, and 17 bases separated the two germline ends. This CDR3 has 16 residues.

The gene calls are TRBV7-9 and TRBJ2-7; D might be TRBD2 (7 bases). The CDR3 consists of 15 residues. Germline V gene sequence: CDR1 SEHNR, CDR2 FQNEAQ (reference sequence). Trimming shortened V by 5 bases and J by 5 bases, and 19 bases separated the two germline ends. The CDR3 DNA reads TGTGCCAGCAGCGACCGCTGGGGGGGGCGTCACGAGCAGTACTTC. Amino acids: CASSDRWGGRHEQYF.

The V gene is TRBV9, the J gene TRBJ2-1; 7 bases agree with TRBD1. Per the germline V gene, CDR1 is SGDLS and CDR2 is YYNGEE. This CDR3 spans 13 amino acids. Trimming cost V 7 bases and J 7 bases; bases outside gene matches: 8. DNA for the CDR3: TGTGCCAGCGGACAGGCGAGGGGGAATGAGCAGTTCTTC. It specifies CASGQARGNEQFF.

The gene calls are TRBV4-1 and TRBJ2-6; D gene unclear. V lost 1 base to trimming and J lost 1 base, with 5 bases between them. Germline CDR1 reads MGHRA; CDR2 reads YSYEKL. The CDR3 runs to 15 residues. The CDR3, as DNA: TGCGCCAGCAGCCAAGGACTGTCTGGGGCCAACGTCCTGACTTTC. Residues: CASSQGLSGANVLTF.